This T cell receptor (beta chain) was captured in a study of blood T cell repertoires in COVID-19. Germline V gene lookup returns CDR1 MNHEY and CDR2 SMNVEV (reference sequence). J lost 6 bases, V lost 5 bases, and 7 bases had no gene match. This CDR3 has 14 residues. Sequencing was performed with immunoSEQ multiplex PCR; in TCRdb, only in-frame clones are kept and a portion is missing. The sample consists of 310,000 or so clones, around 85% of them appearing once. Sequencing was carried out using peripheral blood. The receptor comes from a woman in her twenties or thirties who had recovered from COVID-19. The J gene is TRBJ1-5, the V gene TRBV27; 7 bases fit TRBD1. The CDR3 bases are TGTGCCAGCAGTGTGACAGGGCCCGCTCAGCCCCAGCATTTT. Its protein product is CASSVTGPAQPQHF.